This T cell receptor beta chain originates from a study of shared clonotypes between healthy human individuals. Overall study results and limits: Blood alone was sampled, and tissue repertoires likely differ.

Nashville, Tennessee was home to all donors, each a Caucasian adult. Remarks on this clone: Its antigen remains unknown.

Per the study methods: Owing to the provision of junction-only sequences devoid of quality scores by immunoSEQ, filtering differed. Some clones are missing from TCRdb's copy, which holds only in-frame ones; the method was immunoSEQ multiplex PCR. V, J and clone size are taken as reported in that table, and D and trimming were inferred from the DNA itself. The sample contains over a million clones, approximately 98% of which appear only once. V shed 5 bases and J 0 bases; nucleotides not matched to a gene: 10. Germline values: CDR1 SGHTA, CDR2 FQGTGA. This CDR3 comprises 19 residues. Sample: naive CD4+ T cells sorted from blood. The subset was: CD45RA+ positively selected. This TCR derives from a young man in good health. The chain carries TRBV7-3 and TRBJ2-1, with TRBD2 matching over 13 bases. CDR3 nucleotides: TGTGCCAGCAGCGCAAGGACTAGCGGGAGCCACACCTCCTACAATGAGCAGTTCTTC. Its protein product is CASSARTSGSHTSYNEQFF.